The next 19 T cell receptor beta chains were all read from a single sample in a study of blood T cells in healthy people across ages. Together with a sample-barcoded 5' primer, a J-beta primer mix was included in a second PCR lasting about 7 to 12 cycles. Via MiXCR, TCRdb re-called the 5' RACE reads, giving one row per CDR3 protein. Of some 860,000 distinct CDR3 sequences in the sample, roughly three fifths are singletons; the top ten hold roughly 25%. The specimen sequenced was blood. These receptors all stem from a man in his forties or fifties in good health.

The J gene is TRBJ2-3, the V gene TRBV5-1, with D possibly called TRBD1 or TRBD2 (5 bases each). V lost 4 bases and J 0 bases, leaving 15 bases between the germline ends. The germline CDR1 and CDR2 sequences are SGHRS and YFSETQ. The CDR3 runs 16 residues. The CDR3: CASSPRGPGSTDTQYF. For the CDR3, the DNA is TGCGCCAGCAGCCCTCGGGGACCGGGGAGCACAGATACGCAGTATTTT.

The chain is built from TRBV19 and TRBJ2-5, with TRBD2 identical over 10 bases. The J call may be mistaken, given a closer DNA end match to TRBJ2-7. Germline V CDR1 and CDR2: LNHDA, SQIVND (reference sequence). The length of the CDR3 is 16 residues. This CDR3 reads CASSTLSGRAAYEQYF. The CDR3 nucleotides read TGTGCCAGTAGTACCTTAAGCGGGAGGGCCGCATACGAGCAGTACTTC.

The genes are TRBV9 and TRBJ2-1; D may be TRBD1 or TRBD2 (6 bases each). The CDR3 consists of 12 residues. Germline lookup yields CDR1 SGDLS and CDR2 YYNGEE. The CDR3 sequence: CAGGRSYNEQFF. Here the CDR3 DNA reads TGTGCGGGGGGCCGCTCCTACAATGAGCAGTTCTTC.

The chain couples TRBV5-1 to TRBJ1-2; possibly TRBD1 for D (6 bases). Germline-derived CDR1 and CDR2 are SGHRS and YFSETQ. The CDR3 loop spans 13 amino acids. V was clipped by 2 bases and J by 6 bases, with 11 bases between them. The CDR3 region is CASSFGGPHGYTF. The CDR3 DNA sequence: TGCGCCAGCAGCTTCGGGGGGCCCCATGGCTACACCTTC.

The table lists this clonotype with a few counts. The chain employs TRBV6-5 and TRBJ2-7; D is possibly TRBD1 (6 bases). V dropped 8 bases and J dropped 0 bases, with 11 bases sitting between them. Germline lookup yields CDR1 MNHEY and CDR2 SVGAGI. The CDR3 runs to 13 residues. The CDR3 DNA reads as TGTGCCAGCGGTGGACAGTACTCCTACGAGCAGTACTTC. Its protein product is CASGGQYSYEQYF.

This clonotype was found a few times. The rearrangement links TRBV5-1 to TRBJ2-1; D possibly corresponds to TRBD1 (6 bases). The CDR3 contains 13 residues. CDR1 is SGHRS and CDR2 is YFSETQ in the germline V gene. Trimming took 7 bases from V and 9 from J, leaving 17 bases between them. As DNA, the CDR3 is TGCGCCAGCCGACAGGAAGTTGTGGGTGAGCAGTTCTTC. It encodes CASRQEVVGEQFF.

The chain couples TRBV20-1 to TRBJ1-1; 8 positions match TRBD1. With V trimmed by 7 bases and J by 6 bases, 7 bases remained unmatched. Germline V gene data show CDR1 as DFQATT and CDR2 as SNEGSKA (reference sequence). CDR3 length: 12 amino acids. CDR3 amino acids: CSGRRGRAEAFF. The CDR3 bases are TGCAGTGGACGCAGGGGGCGGGCTGAAGCTTTCTTT.

The chain is built from TRBV20-1 and TRBJ2-3; 7 positions match TRBD2. V lost 3 bases, J lost 4 bases, and 4 bases stayed unmatched. This CDR3 is 13 amino acids long. The germline gives CDR1 DFQATT, CDR2 SNEGSKA (reference sequence). CDR3 nucleotide sequence: TGCAGTGCTAGCGGGGGGTCCCCAGATACGCAGTATTTT. This sequence encodes CSASGGSPDTQYF.

The V call is TRBV29-1, the J call TRBJ2-2; 9 bases match TRBD1. This CDR3 has 16 amino acids. Germline values: CDR1 SQVTM, CDR2 ANQGSEA. Germline trimming cut 1 base from V and 6 bases from J; bases unmatched to any gene: 9. CDR3 region: CSVEASLGQGSGELFF. The CDR3 coding sequence is TGCAGCGTTGAAGCCTCTCTAGGACAGGGGTCCGGGGAGCTGTTTTTT.

This clonotype was observed a few times. The V and J genes are TRBV10-3 and TRBJ2-7; D uncertain. V dropped 2 bases and J dropped 3 bases, with 11 bases sitting between them. In germline, CDR1 is ENHRY, CDR2 SYGVKD. This CDR3 region has 14 residues. Here the CDR3 DNA reads TGTGCCATCAGTGAGAGTGGAGCGCTCTACGAGCAGTACTTC. Residues: CAISESGALYEQYF.

This clonotype was detected only a few times. The chain uses TRBV4-1 and TRBJ2-4; D is ambiguous. The CDR3 length is 13 residues. Germline CDR1 reads MGHRA; CDR2 reads YSYEKL. The V and J ends lost 0 bases and 13 bases respectively, with 13 bases between them. CDR3 DNA sequence: TGCGCCAGCAGCCAAGAGCCCTGGGTTGAGCAGTACTTC. Amino acids: CASSQEPWVEQYF.

The CDR3 region is CSALTVRRDGGNQETQYF. Here the CDR3 DNA reads TGCAGCGCCTTGACTGTCAGGCGGGACGGGGGGAACCAAGAGACCCAGTACTTC. This rearrangement joins TRBV29-1 to TRBJ2-5; 7 bases agree with TRBD2. This CDR3 is built from 18 residues. Trimming cost V 7 bases and J 0 bases; bases outside gene matches: 20. In germline, CDR1 is SQVTM, CDR2 ANQGSEA.

The gene calls are TRBV28 and TRBJ2-5; D call uncertain. The CDR3 is 13 amino acids. V shed 10 bases and J shed 4 bases, with 16 bases lying between them. Germline CDR1 and CDR2: MDHEN and SYDVKM. The CDR3 DNA reads TGTGCCACCTCTACCCCCAGCCGAGAGACCCAGTACTTC. It translates to CATSTPSRETQYF.

This clonotype was detected only a few times. The genes are TRBV15 and TRBJ2-1; D is uncertain. The germline CDR1 and CDR2 sequences are LNHNV and YYDKDF (reference sequence). The CDR3 spans 14 residues. V lost 1 base to trimming and J lost 3 bases, with 7 bases between them. CDR3 nucleotides: TGTGCCACCAGCAGAGTCGGTAACTACAATGAGCAGTTCTTC. The encoded protein is CATSRVGNYNEQFF.

The chain couples TRBV7-2 to TRBJ2-7; the D gene is possibly TRBD2 (6 bases). The CDR3 runs to 14 residues. Trimming removed 2 bases from V and 4 bases from J, with 12 bases in between. Germline V gene lookup returns CDR1 SGHTA and CDR2 FQGNSA. The CDR3 loop reads CASSLRREEYEQYF. The CDR3 DNA is TGTGCCAGCAGCTTAAGAAGGGAGGAGTACGAGCAGTACTTC.

The chain carries TRBV27 and TRBJ2-3; 9 bases line up with TRBD2. Germline trimming cut 5 bases from V and 11 bases from J; bases unmatched to any gene: 23. The CDR3 is made up of 18 amino acids. CDR1 is MNHEY, CDR2 SMNVEV, per germline (reference sequence). Here the CDR3 DNA reads TGTGCCAGCAGTCCCCTTAAGGTAGCGGGAGTTGACTACAATGAGCAGTATTTT. Protein: CASSPLKVAGVDYNEQYF.

The V call is TRBV20-1, the J call TRBJ2-1; 10 bases align to TRBD2. The tail of the sequence fits TRBJ2-7 better, so the J call may be wrong. Germline values: CDR1 DFQATT, CDR2 SNEGSKA (reference sequence). The CDR3 is made up of 14 amino acids. CDR3 coding DNA: TGCAGTGCTAGACTAGCGGGAGACTACAATGAGCAGTACTTC. Its protein is CSARLAGDYNEQYF.

The chain combines TRBV7-2 with TRBJ2-7; no definite D call. Germline CDR1 is SGHTA and CDR2 is FQGNSA. CDR3 length: 13 residues. The V gene lost 1 base and the J gene lost 7 bases, with 11 bases spanning the gap. The CDR3 region has the DNA TGTGCCAGCAGCTTAGTAGAGTTGGGTGAGCAGTACTTC. It yields the protein CASSLVELGEQYF.

The chain uses TRBV29-1 and TRBJ2-1; 13 bases map to TRBD2. The J call may be in error: the DNA end matches TRBJ2-7 better. The CDR3 totals 17 residues. CDR1 and CDR2 from the germline V gene are SQVTM and ANQGSEA. CDR3 nucleotides: TGCAGCGTTGAAAAACCGGGACTAGCGGGGATGTACAATGAGCAGTACTTC. As protein: CSVEKPGLAGMYNEQYF.